These T cell receptor beta chains were read from a single sample in a study of T cell responses to AZD1222 COVID-19 vaccine. Here immunoSEQ multiplex PCR was the method, and the copy in TCRdb shows in-frame clones only, minus some. The sample gives 100,000 to 150,000 clones, around 85% of which show up once; 3.5% to 5% is in the top ten. Here the sequenced sample was peripheral blood, taken 28 days after the second AZD1222 dose. These receptor sequences come from an adult who received the AZD1222 COVID-19 vaccine. Both conserved end residues are part of each CDR3. The D gene is left open where the match is weak. Clone size is stated in some rows and not others, as once, few, many or a class when expanded.

d_gene	abundance	j_gene	v_gene	CDR3aa	CDR3nt
.	.	TRBJ1-2	TRBV30	CAWSEQKRGYTF	TGTGCCTGGAGCGAGCAGAAACGTGGCTACACCTTC
.	.	TRBJ1-5	TRBV19	CASSIIGSNNQPQHF	TGTGCCAGTAGTATTATCGGGTCCAACAATCAGCCCCAGCATTTT
.	few	TRBJ1-5	TRBV19	CASSTNQPQHF	TGTGCCAGTAGTACAAATCAGCCCCAGCATTTT
TRBD1	.	TRBJ1-2	TRBV2	CASRGRTGDYGYTF	TGTGCCAGCAGGGGACGCACAGGGGACTATGGCTACACCTTC
TRBD1	.	TRBJ1-5	TRBV6-5	CASRLGQSNQPQHF	TGTGCCAGCAGACTGGGACAGTCCAATCAGCCCCAGCATTTT
TRBD2	once	TRBJ2-6	TRBV2	CASRGGSSNVLTF	TGTGCCAGCAGGGGAGGGAGCTCCAACGTCCTGACTTTC
.	.	TRBJ1-2	TRBV9	CASSPTTEGYGYTF	TGTGCCAGCAGCCCGACCACGGAGGGCTATGGCTACACCTTC
.	.	TRBJ1-2	TRBV19	CASSMVGAEGGYTF	TGTGCCAGTAGTATGGTAGGCGCGGAGGGTGGCTACACCTTC
.	.	TRBJ2-5	TRBV10-3	CAIKGLDETQYF	TGTGCCATCAAGGGACTTGACGAGACCCAGTACTTC
.	.	TRBJ1-5	TRBV28	CASSFQTDYQPQHF	TGTGCCAGCAGTTTCCAGACAGACTATCAGCCCCAGCATTTT
.	.	TRBJ1-2	TRBV28	CASSYNNPPYYGYTF	TGTGCCAGCAGTTATAACAATCCCCCTTACTATGGCTACACCTTC
.	.	TRBJ1-2	TRBV28	CASSLWGGGYGYTF	TGTGCCAGCAGCTTGTGGGGGGGTGGCTATGGCTACACCTTC
TRBD2	.	TRBJ2-7	TRBV6-2/TRBV6-3	CASSRGDYEQYF	TGTGCCAGTAGCCGGGGGGATTACGAGCAGTACTTC
.	.	TRBJ1-6	TRBV11-3	CASSLGGLANSPLHF	TGTGCCAGCAGCTTAGGGGGACTCGCCAATTCACCCCTCCACTTT
TRBD2	.	TRBJ2-2	TRBV25-1	CASSEFDSGGYTGELFF	TGTGCCAGCAGTGAATTTGATAGCGGGGGATACACCGGGGAGCTGTTTTTT
.	.	TRBJ2-3	TRBV11-2	CASSLSPRTQYF	TGTGCCAGCAGCCTCTCTCCTAGGACGCAGTATTTT
.	.	TRBJ1-2	TRBV5-1	CASSLEVAANYGYTF	TGCGCCAGCAGCTTGGAGGTCGCAGCTAACTATGGCTACACCTTC
TRBD2	.	TRBJ2-1	TRBV30	CAWSWASGGARSYNEQFF	TGTGCCTGGAGTTGGGCTAGCGGGGGGGCTAGGTCCTACAATGAGCAGTTCTTC
.	.	TRBJ2-3	TRBV6-6	CASQPTYPPTDTQYF	TGTGCCAGTCAGCCGACGTACCCACCCACAGATACGCAGTATTTT
TRBD1	few	TRBJ2-7	TRBV4-1	CASRDPGQGGYYEQYF	TGCGCCAGCCGGGACCCGGGACAGGGGGGGTACTACGAGCAGTACTTC
.	.	TRBJ1-1	TRBV6-1	CASSGRGARGNTEAFF	TGTGCCAGCAGTGGTAGGGGGGCCCGGGGGAACACTGAAGCTTTCTTT
TRBD1	once	TRBJ1-5	TRBV2	CASSAGQGGYQPQHF	TGTGCCAGCAGCGCTGGGCAGGGGGGATATCAGCCCCAGCATTTT
.	.	TRBJ2-1	TRBV5-4	CASSLTGRGEQFF	TGTGCCAGCAGCTTGACAGGGCGGGGTGAGCAGTTCTTC
.	.	TRBJ2-2	TRBV30	CAWRGLGLGELFF	TGTGCCTGGAGGGGGCTAGGGCTCGGGGAGCTGTTTTTT
TRBD1	.	TRBJ1-4	TRBV5-4	CASSSGQGKRTNEKLFF	TGTGCCAGCAGCTCTGGACAGGGGAAGAGAACTAATGAAAAACTGTTTTTT
.	few	TRBJ1-1	TRBV9	CASSVRDLNTEAFF	TGTGCCAGCAGCGTTAGAGATCTTAACACTGAAGCTTTCTTT
.	.	TRBJ1-2	TRBV19	CASSMGILYGYTF	TGTGCCAGTAGTATGGGGATACTCTATGGCTACACCTTC
.	.	TRBJ1-1	TRBV28	CASSLVGLVNTEAFF	TGTGCCAGCAGTTTAGTGGGGTTGGTGAACACTGAAGCTTTCTTT